One sample yielded the 21 T cell receptor beta chains listed below, sequenced in a study of T-cell memory formation after mild COVID-19 (dated by TCRdb to about 2021). Libraries came from 5' RACE. Sequencing was performed on an Illumina NovaSeq 6000. TCRdb took the public reads, trimmed them with fastp at Q25, ran MiXCR for clone calling and kept in-frame beta chains. Rows with a matching CDR3 protein are joined into one entry that keeps the most common DNA and genes. Counted in this sample were roughly 100,000 distinct CDR3 sequences; 9.5% to 15% of them appeared once. The ten largest account for around 30% of the sample. Sample: PBMCs or a T cell subset sorted from them (not recorded which). These receptor sequences come from an adult woman who had mild COVID-19 (a few samples of this study predate the infection). The sample titles of this study are shuffled in the database, so cell type and time point are left out; the donor was told from shared clones.

The V call is TRBV21-1, the J call TRBJ2-7; TRBD1 is the table's D call, not checked against the DNA. TRBV21-1 is an annotated pseudogene. This CDR3 contains 16 residues. The CDR3 reads CASSKEPGTVSYEQYF. DNA of the CDR3: TGTGCCAGCAGCAAAGAACCCGGGACAGTCTCCTACGAGCAGTACTTC.

In this sample, this clonotype turned up a few times. The chain recombines TRBV30 with TRBJ2-1, with 14 bases fitting TRBD2. The CDR3 length is 15 residues. Germline-derived CDR1 and CDR2 are GTSNPN and SVGIG (reference sequence). J lost 8 bases, V lost 2 bases, and 5 bases had no gene match. CDR3: CAWSKGLAGVDEQFF. DNA for the CDR3: TGTGCCTGGAGTAAGGGACTAGCGGGAGTCGATGAGCAGTTCTTC.

This clonotype was observed a handful of times. The chain couples TRBV27 to TRBJ2-7, with D possibly being TRBD2 (6 bases). CDR3 length: 16 residues. Germline CDR1 is MNHEY and CDR2 is SMNVEV (reference sequence). Trimming removed 2 bases at V and 2 bases at J, with 16 bases between. CDR3 in amino acids: CASSLDWTTRAYEQYF. The CDR3 coding sequence is TGTGCCAGCAGTTTAGATTGGACTACCCGTGCCTACGAGCAGTACTTC.

In this sample, this clonotype turned up a few times. The genes are TRBV6-5 and TRBJ2-1, with 7 bases that match TRBD2. Trimming cost V 8 bases and J 5 bases; bases outside gene matches: 6. CDR1 and CDR2 (germline): MNHEY, SVGAGI. The CDR3 is 13 amino acids. The CDR3 loop reads CASLSGGDNEQFF. The DNA for the CDR3 is TGTGCCAGCCTATCGGGGGGAGACAATGAGCAGTTCTTC.

This clonotype was seen more than once but under ten times. The genes are TRBV9 and TRBJ1-2; D is unclear. The CDR3 consists of 12 residues. V gave up 0 bases and J gave up 9 bases, with 9 bases separating them. The V gene's germline CDR1 is SGDLS and CDR2 YYNGEE. The CDR3 DNA reads as TGTGCCAGCAGCGTAGATTCCCTGAGCTACACCTTC. It encodes CASSVDSLSYTF. The entire variable domain, with the rest obtained from reference TRBV9 and TRBJ1-2, is as follows: DSGVTQTPKHLITATGQRVTLRCSPRSGDLSVYWYQQSLDQGLQFLIQYYNGEERAKGNILERFSAQQFPDLHSELNLSSLELGDSALYFCASSVDSLSYTFGSGTRLTVV.

V gene TRBV7-6 combines with J gene TRBJ1-2, with 10 bases identical to TRBD1. The CDR3 consists of 15 residues. V lost 3 bases, J lost 4 bases, and 5 bases stayed unmatched. The germline CDR1 and CDR2 sequences are SGHVS and FNYEAQ. In DNA, the CDR3 is TGTGCCAGCAGCTTGACAGGGGGCTGGGGCTATGGCTACACCTTC. Translating gives CASSLTGGWGYGYTF.

This clonotype was observed at least ten times. The V call is TRBV7-8, the J call TRBJ2-1; the D gene is possibly TRBD2 (5 bases). The V end lost 1 base, the J end lost 3 bases, and 10 bases lay between the germline ends. Germline V CDR1 and CDR2: SGHVS, FQNEAQ. The CDR3 has 15 amino acids. CDR3 sequence reads: CASSLVGSGYNEQFF. As DNA, the CDR3 is TGTGCCAGCAGCTTAGTTGGGAGCGGCTACAATGAGCAGTTCTTC.

This clonotype was recorded many times. The rearrangement links TRBV4-2 to TRBJ2-7; D is perhaps TRBD2 (7 bases). The V gene's germline CDR1 is LGHNA and CDR2 YNFKEQ. V was shortened by 0 bases and J by 5 bases, with 23 bases between the two germline ends. The CDR3 covers 18 residues. CDR3 in amino acids: CASSQEGGLGFPLDEQYF. Here the CDR3 DNA reads TGTGCCAGCAGCCAAGAGGGGGGGCTAGGTTTTCCGCTGGACGAGCAGTACTTC.

This clonotype occurred many times. This chain uses TRBV7-8 with TRBJ2-3; 8 bases are a match to TRBD2. The CDR3 contains 15 residues. Unmatched junction bases numbered 10, after V lost 5 bases and J lost 6 bases. Germline loops: CDR1 SGHVS, CDR2 FQNEAQ. The CDR3 loop reads CASSPGTRGDDTQYF. CDR3 DNA sequence: TGTGCCAGCAGCCCCGGGACTAGAGGGGATGATACGCAGTATTTT.

The CDR3: CASSSLRNPWTVPRSYQPQHF. As DNA, the CDR3 is TGTGCCAGCAGTTCCCTTCGGAACCCTTGGACAGTCCCTCGGAGTTATCAGCCCCAGCATTTT. The rearrangement links TRBV12-3 or TRBV12-4 to TRBJ1-5; D might be TRBD1 (6 bases). CDR3 length: 21 residues. With 4 bases removed from V and 5 bases from J, the gap between germline ends came to 33 bases.

A few counts support this clonotype. The chain combines TRBV7-9 with TRBJ2-1; 11 bases match TRBD2. V lost 3 bases, J lost 1 base, and 5 bases stayed unmatched. The CDR3 is 17 residues long. Germline V gene data show CDR1 as SEHNR and CDR2 as FQNEAQ (reference sequence). The CDR3: CASSFRTSGQSYNEQFF. In DNA form, the CDR3 reads TGTGCCAGCAGCTTTCGGACTAGCGGGCAGTCCTACAATGAGCAGTTCTTC.

This clonotype was seen many times. The gene calls are TRBV18 and TRBJ2-1; 7 nucleotides line up with TRBD2. The CDR3 contains 16 residues. Germline loops: CDR1 KGHSH, CDR2 LQKENI. Trimming took 2 bases from V and 3 from J; bases not matched to a gene: 7. This chain's CDR3 is CASSPYARGFYNEQFF. The CDR3 nucleotides read TGTGCCAGCTCACCATATGCGCGGGGGTTCTACAATGAGCAGTTCTTC.

This clonotype has just a few counts. The chain is built from TRBV21-1 and TRBJ2-6; the table's D call, TRBD1, has no DNA check behind it. TRBV21-1 is a recognized pseudogene. The CDR3 loop spans 15 amino acids. The CDR3, as DNA: TGTGCCAGCAGCATCGGGGACACCTGGGCCAACGTCCTGACTTTC. Translation: CASSIGDTWANVLTF.

V gene TRBV6-6 combines with J gene TRBJ2-7; 7 positions match TRBD1. The V segment lost 2 bases and the J segment 0 bases; nucleotides outside the gene matches: 4. The CDR3 length is 15 residues. Germline V gene lookup returns CDR1 MNHNY and CDR2 SVGAGI (reference sequence). The CDR3 spells CASSYPPGGSYEQYF. The CDR3 nucleotides are TGTGCCAGCAGTTACCCTCCAGGGGGCTCCTACGAGCAGTACTTC.

This clonotype was observed a few times. The chain recombines TRBV4-3 with TRBJ2-5; possibly TRBD2 for D (6 bases). Per germline, CDR1 LGHNA and CDR2 YSLEER. This CDR3 comprises 15 residues. Trimming shortened V by 0 bases and J by 4 bases, and 12 bases separated the two germline ends. CDR3 DNA sequence: TGCGCCAGCAGCCAAGATCATGGAGCGGGAGAGACCCAGTACTTC. The encoded protein is CASSQDHGAGETQYF.

CDR3 bases: TGCAGTGCTAGAGGACCCAGGGATAATGGCTACACCTTC. Translated, it gives CSARGPRDNGYTF. The chain carries TRBV20-1 and TRBJ1-2; a weak D match, TRBD1 (5 bases). Looked up from germline, CDR1 is DFQATT and CDR2 is SNEGSKA (reference sequence). V was trimmed by 1 base and J by 6 bases, leaving 12 bases between them. The CDR3 consists of 13 residues.

The chain is built from TRBV24-1 and TRBJ1-6, with a weak D call TRBD1 (6 bases). Germline loops: CDR1 KGHDR, CDR2 SFDVKD. V was trimmed by 10 bases and J by 7 bases, leaving 13 bases between them. The CDR3 has 13 amino acids. CDR3 residues: CATRGNANSPLHF. The CDR3 DNA reads as TGTGCCACTAGGGGGAACGCGAATTCACCCCTCCACTTT.

The rearrangement uses TRBV9 and TRBJ2-7, with D unresolved. CDR3 size: 13 residues. The V end lost 4 bases, the J end lost 3 bases, and 11 bases lay between the germline ends. Germline-derived CDR1 and CDR2 are SGDLS and YYNGEE. CDR3 sequence: CASSPPSNYEQYF. The CDR3 DNA reads TGTGCCAGCAGCCCCCCCAGCAACTACGAGCAGTACTTC.

The chain has TRBV12-3 or TRBV12-4 and TRBJ2-1; a possible D gene is TRBD2 (5 bases). This CDR3 comprises 17 residues. V was clipped by 3 bases and J by 8 bases, with 23 bases between them. The CDR3 reads CASSFLMWESGGDEQFF. CDR3 DNA sequence: TGTGCCAGCAGTTTCCTTATGTGGGAGTCGGGCGGCGATGAGCAGTTCTTC.

V and J are TRBV10-3 and TRBJ2-7; D is perhaps TRBD2 (6 bases). CDR3 length: 15 amino acids. In germline, CDR1 is ENHRY, CDR2 SYGVKD. V lost 0 bases, J lost 3 bases, and 12 bases lay in between. The CDR3, as DNA: TGTGCCATCAGTGAGTCGGGACTGGAGGGCTACGAGCAGTACTTC. Encoded protein: CAISESGLEGYEQYF.

V gene TRBV19 combines with J gene TRBJ1-1; a weak D match, TRBD1 (6 bases). The CDR3 sequence is 17 residues long. V was trimmed by 4 bases and J by 0 bases, leaving 18 bases between them. Germline CDR1 is LNHDA and CDR2 is SQIVND (reference sequence). CDR3 bases: TGTGCCAGTAGTACAGACGCAGGGGAAGGGATGAACACTGAAGCTTTCTTT. Its translation: CASSTDAGEGMNTEAFF.